These 19 T cell receptor beta chains share one sample of origin, sequenced in a study of CD8+ T cells in alopecia areata. In each case, RNA was isolated and then reverse transcribed into cDNA as the sequencing template. Assay: immunoSEQ multiplex PCR; the TCRdb copy retains only in-frame clones and omits some. This sample has some 200,000 clones, with roughly 64% found just once. Described treatment: oral pan-JAK inhibitor, 5-10 mg twice daily. Sequences were derived from CD4+ T cells sorted from blood, sampled at week 24, from a patient treated with tofacitinib. These receptors were obtained from a human donor with alopecia areata.

The rearrangement uses TRBV5-1 and TRBJ1-1; no reliable D call. The CDR3 covers 15 residues. Germline CDR1 reads SGHRS; CDR2 reads YFSETQ. Deletions cut 4 bases from V and 2 bases from J, with 15 bases between. In DNA form, the CDR3 reads TGCGCCAGCAGCCCTAAAACGACCGGTAACACTGAAGCTTTCTTT. It encodes CASSPKTTGNTEAFF.

The genes are TRBV9 and TRBJ2-6; perhaps D is TRBD1 or TRBD2 (7 bases each). Trimming pared 1 base from V and 0 bases from J, leaving 14 bases between. Germline loops: CDR1 SGDLS, CDR2 YYNGEE. CDR3 length equals 18 residues. CDR3 sequence reads: CASSVNRGLYSGANVLTF. CDR3 coding DNA: TGTGCCAGCAGCGTAAACAGGGGACTATACTCTGGGGCCAACGTCCTGACTTTC.

This chain connects TRBV5-4 to TRBJ2-1; tentative D call: TRBD1 (6 bases). Germline V gene lookup returns CDR1 SGHNT and CDR2 YYREEE (reference sequence). The CDR3 has 13 residues. The V end lost 4 bases, the J end lost 5 bases, and 10 bases lay between the germline ends. CDR3 sequence (DNA): TGTGCCAGCAGCATGGACAGTGACAATGAGCAGTTCTTC. Amino acids: CASSMDSDNEQFF.

In its sample, this clone was seen a few times. The chain is built from TRBV30 and TRBJ2-1; the D is unclear. This CDR3 contains 14 residues. Trimming cost V 0 bases and J 6 bases, with 12 bases left between them. Germline-derived CDR1 and CDR2 are GTSNPN and SVGIG (reference sequence). Written as DNA, the CDR3 is TGTGCCTGGAGTGTACAAAGTAGATCCAATGAGCAGTTCTTC. This sequence encodes CAWSVQSRSNEQFF. The full variable domain, in which reference TRBV30 and TRBJ2-1 provide the parts outside the CDR3, is SQTIHQWPATLVQPVGSPLSLECTVEGTSNPNLYWYRQAAGRGLQLLFYSVGIGQISSEVPQNLSASRPQDRQFILSSKKLLLSDSGFYLCAWSVQSRSNEQFFGPGTRLTVL.

The gene calls are TRBV5-1 and TRBJ2-5; D is unclear. Germline-derived CDR1 and CDR2 are SGHRS and YFSETQ. V was clipped by 0 bases and J by 1 base, with 4 bases between them. The CDR3 has 13 residues. For the CDR3, the DNA is TGCGCCAGCAGCTTGGCTTCCCAAGAGACCCAGTACTTC. As protein: CASSLASQETQYF.

Sample share makes this clone medium-sized (0.01 to 0.1%). CDR3 nucleotides: TGTGCCAGCAGCAAAGCGGACCTGTTTTTT. Its protein product is CASSKADLFF. The J gene is TRBJ1-4, the V gene TRBV21-1. TRBV21-1 is a pseudogene segment. The CDR3 runs 10 residues.

The chain carries TRBV7-9 and TRBJ2-5; maybe TRBD2 (5 bases). Germline V lookup: CDR1 SEHNR, CDR2 FQNEAQ (reference sequence). CDR3 size: 14 residues. V lost 4 bases and J lost 5, with 14 bases in between. CDR3 DNA sequence: TGTGCCAGCAGCTCTTTAGGCGGGCGGGAGACCCAGTACTTC. As protein: CASSSLGGRETQYF.

The chain couples TRBV15 to TRBJ1-2; 8 bases map to TRBD1. Unmatched junction bases numbered 9, after V lost 0 bases and J lost 6 bases. Germline V gene sequence: CDR1 LNHNV, CDR2 YYDKDF (reference sequence). This CDR3 region has 16 residues. CDR3 DNA sequence: TGTGCCACCAGCAGAGAACCTTCGGACAGGGCTGATGGCTACACCTTC. Translating gives CATSREPSDRADGYTF.

This clone came up a few times. This chain uses TRBV7-9 with TRBJ1-4; D not resolved. The CDR3 has 13 amino acids. The V gene lost 6 bases and the J gene lost 7 bases, with 12 bases spanning the gap. The germline V gene encodes CDR1 SEHNR and CDR2 FQNEAQ (reference sequence). DNA of the CDR3: TGTGCCAGCAGTGACGCAGGAGTTGAAAAACTGTTTTTT. Translated: CASSDAGVEKLFF.

This chain joins TRBV27 and TRBJ2-7; maybe TRBD2 (6 bases). Per the germline V gene, CDR1 is MNHEY and CDR2 is SMNVEV (reference sequence). This CDR3 contains 16 residues. V was shortened by 7 bases and J by 9 bases, with 28 bases between the two germline ends. This CDR3 is CASTSRSGVRPPGQYF. The CDR3 bases are TGTGCCAGCACCTCCAGATCGGGGGTCCGCCCCCCGGGGCAGTACTTC.

The J gene is TRBJ2-1, the V gene TRBV28; 8 positions match TRBD2. The germline gives CDR1 MDHEN, CDR2 SYDVKM. The CDR3 is made up of 14 amino acids. Trimming cost V 6 bases and J 0 bases; bases outside gene matches: 1. The CDR3: CASRGTSSYNEQFF. The CDR3 region has the DNA TGTGCCAGCAGGGGGACTAGCTCCTACAATGAGCAGTTCTTC.

The rearrangement uses TRBV7-9 and TRBJ2-1; 11 positions agree with TRBD2. The germline gives CDR1 SEHNR, CDR2 FQNEAQ (reference sequence). V was clipped by 4 bases and J by 1 base; unmatched bases: 0. The CDR3 extends over 15 amino acids. CDR3 coding DNA: TGTGCCAGCAGCTCTAGCGGGGGGTCCTACAATGAGCAGTTCTTC. It translates to CASSSSGGSYNEQFF.

This clone was observed a handful of times. The chain couples TRBV6-5 to TRBJ1-2; TRBD1 aligns across 10 bases. CDR1 is MNHEY and CDR2 is SVGAGI in the germline V gene. This CDR3 spans 13 amino acids. J lost 5 bases, V lost 6 bases, and 3 bases had no gene match. The CDR3 DNA is TGTGCCAGCAGGTTGGGACAGGGGTATGGCTACACCTTC. It codes for CASRLGQGYGYTF.

V is TRBV5-1 and J is TRBJ2-7; D ambiguous. This CDR3 spans 14 amino acids. CDR1 and CDR2 from the germline V gene are SGHRS and YFSETQ. V lost 4 bases, J lost 0 bases, and 11 bases lay in between. CDR3 protein: CASSKIDNSYEQYF. The CDR3 DNA sequence: TGCGCCAGCAGCAAGATTGACAACTCCTACGAGCAGTACTTC.

The chain joins TRBV5-1 to TRBJ1-2; 7 nucleotides agree with TRBD1. Germline assignment: CDR1 SGHRS and CDR2 YFSETQ. The V segment lost 4 bases and the J segment 6 bases; nucleotides outside the gene matches: 6. This CDR3 region has 13 residues. In nucleotides, the CDR3 is TGCGCCAGCAGCCAGCCAGGGGGGGATGGCTACACCTTC. Translating it yields CASSQPGGDGYTF.

The gene calls are TRBV27 and TRBJ2-5; 14 nucleotides align to TRBD2. The V gene end was trimmed by 6 bases and the J gene end by 2 bases; junction bases not matched to a gene: 5. The CDR3 is 16 residues long. CDR1 and CDR2 (germline): MNHEY, SMNVEV (reference sequence). The CDR3, as DNA: TGTGCCAGCAGGGGGACTAGCGGGAGTAGGCAAGAGACCCAGTACTTC. Translating it yields CASRGTSGSRQETQYF.

This clone appeared once. The V call is TRBV29-1, the J call TRBJ2-5; D is unresolved. The V gene lost 4 bases and the J gene lost 0 bases, with 6 bases spanning the gap. Germline V CDR1 and CDR2: SQVTM, ANQGSEA. This CDR3 contains 12 residues. The CDR3 DNA reads TGCAGCGTTGCGAGGAACCAAGAGACCCAGTACTTC. Its protein is CSVARNQETQYF.

This clone was counted between two and nine times. This chain links TRBV2 with TRBJ1-4; possibly TRBD1 for D (5 bases). The CDR3 consists of 16 residues. Germline CDR1 is SNHLY and CDR2 is FYNNEI. The V and J ends lost 6 bases and 8 bases respectively, with 22 bases between them. This CDR3 reads CASSSGTLKWEEKLFF. The CDR3 nucleotides are TGTGCCAGCAGCAGTGGGACCCTCAAATGGGAGGAAAAACTGTTTTTT. The variable domain in full, with the rest retrieved from reference TRBV2 and TRBJ1-4, is EPEVTQTPSHQVTQMGQEVILRCVPISNHLYFYWYRQILGQKVEFLVSFYNNEISEKSEIFDDQFSVERPDGSNFTLKIRSTKLEDSAMYFCASSSGTLKWEEKLFFGSGTQLSVL.

The CDR3 here is CASATYRTSNTGELFF. The CDR3 DNA sequence: TGCGCCAGCGCCACATACCGGACCTCGAACACCGGGGAGCTGTTTTTT. The chain couples TRBV5-1 to TRBJ2-2; D not resolved. There are 16 residues in the CDR3. Between the trimmed V and J ends, which lost 7 bases and 0 bases, there was a span of 16 bases. The germline V gene has CDR1 SGHRS and CDR2 YFSETQ.